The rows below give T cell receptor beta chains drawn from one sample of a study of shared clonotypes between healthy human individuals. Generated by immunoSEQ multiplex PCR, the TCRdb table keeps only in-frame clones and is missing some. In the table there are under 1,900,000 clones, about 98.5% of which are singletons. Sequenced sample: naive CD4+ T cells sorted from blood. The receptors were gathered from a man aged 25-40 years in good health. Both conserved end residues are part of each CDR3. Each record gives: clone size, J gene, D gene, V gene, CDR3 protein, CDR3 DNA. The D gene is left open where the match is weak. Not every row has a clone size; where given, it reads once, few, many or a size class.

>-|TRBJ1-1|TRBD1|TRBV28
CASRGWDSLNTEAFF
TGTGCCAGCAGGGGTTGGGACAGCTTGAACACTGAAGCTTTCTTT
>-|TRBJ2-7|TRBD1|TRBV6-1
CASSREQGVSYEQYF
TGTGCCAGCAGTCGTGAACAGGGGGTTTCCTACGAGCAGTACTTC
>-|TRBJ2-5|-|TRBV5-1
CASSLGDSYQETQYF
TGCGCCAGCAGCTTGGGGGACTCCTACCAAGAGACCCAGTACTTC
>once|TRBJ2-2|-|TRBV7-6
CASSLALPSPSNTGELFF
TGTGCCAGCAGCTTAGCGCTACCGAGCCCGTCGAACACCGGGGAGCTGTTTTTT
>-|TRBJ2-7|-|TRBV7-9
CASSLVADAYEQYF
TGTGCCAGCAGCTTAGTCGCGGATGCCTACGAGCAGTACTTC
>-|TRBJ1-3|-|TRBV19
CASSLTRGRAAGNTIYF
TGTGCCAGTAGCCTCACCCGCGGCAGGGCAGCTGGAAACACCATATATTTT
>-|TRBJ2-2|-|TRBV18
CASSQTSTGELFF
TGTGCCAGCTCGCAGACAAGCACCGGGGAGCTGTTTTTT
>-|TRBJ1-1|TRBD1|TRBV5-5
CASSYSGTVNTEAFF
TGTGCCAGCAGCTATTCCGGGACAGTGAACACTGAAGCTTTCTTT
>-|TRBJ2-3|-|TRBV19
CASSIIVGTDTQYF
TGTGCCAGTAGTATTATTGTCGGGACAGATACGCAGTATTTT
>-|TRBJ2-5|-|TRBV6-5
CASSSSWAQETQYF
TGTGCCAGCAGTTCCTCTTGGGCTCAAGAGACCCAGTACTTC
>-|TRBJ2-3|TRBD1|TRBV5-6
CASSHLGQGSTDTQYF
TGTGCCAGCAGCCACCTGGGACAGGGGAGCACAGATACGCAGTATTTT
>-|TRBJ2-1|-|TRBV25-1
CASSEYTSLGYNEQFF
TGTGCCAGCAGTGAATATACCAGCCTGGGCTACAATGAGCAGTTCTTC
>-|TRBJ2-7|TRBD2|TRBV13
CASRISGETYEQYF
TGTGCCAGCAGGATTAGCGGGGAGACCTACGAGCAGTACTTC
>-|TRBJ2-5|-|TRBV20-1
CSASIVETQYF
TGCAGTGCTAGCATAGTAGAGACCCAGTACTTC
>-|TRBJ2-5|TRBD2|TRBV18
CASKRTSGSQETQYF
TGTGCCAGCAAACGGACTAGCGGGAGCCAGGAGACCCAGTACTTC
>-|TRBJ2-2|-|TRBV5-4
CASSRYRVDTGELFF
TGTGCCAGCAGCCGTTACAGGGTCGACACCGGGGAGCTGTTTTTT
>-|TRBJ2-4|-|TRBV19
CASSSENRRGKNIQYF
TGTGCCAGTAGTTCCGAGAATCGGAGGGGCAAAAACATTCAGTACTTC
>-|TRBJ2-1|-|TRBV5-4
CASSLDGSSYNEQFF
TGTGCCAGCAGCTTGGACGGTAGCTCCTACAATGAGCAGTTCTTC
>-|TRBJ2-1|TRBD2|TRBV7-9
CASSSRSGREGEQFF
TGTGCCAGCAGCTCCCGAAGCGGGAGAGAGGGTGAGCAGTTCTTC
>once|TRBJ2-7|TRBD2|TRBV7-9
CASSSTSGSYEQYF
TGTGCCAGCAGTTCGACTAGCGGGAGTTACGAGCAGTACTTC
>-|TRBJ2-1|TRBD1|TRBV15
CATAVGTDYNEQFF
TGTGCCACCGCGGTCGGGACAGACTACAATGAGCAGTTCTTC
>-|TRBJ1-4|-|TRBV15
CAAFRAVDEKLFF
TGTGCCGCCTTTCGGGCCGTGGACGAAAAACTGTTTTTT
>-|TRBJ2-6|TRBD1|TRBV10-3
CAISDPPGGVGVTGANVLTF
TGTGCCATCAGTGACCCCCCAGGGGGCGTTGGGGTAACTGGGGCCAACGTCCTGACTTTC
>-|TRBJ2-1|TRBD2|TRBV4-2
CASSQDEAGGYEQFF
TGTGCCAGCAGCCAAGATGAGGCGGGAGGGTATGAGCAGTTCTTC
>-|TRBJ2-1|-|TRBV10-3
CAISESKSSVYNEQFF
TGTGCCATCAGTGAGTCGAAGAGTTCCGTCTACAATGAGCAGTTCTTC
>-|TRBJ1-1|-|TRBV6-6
CASSYRRVGWTEAFF
TGTGCCAGCAGTTACAGGAGGGTGGGATGGACTGAAGCTTTCTTT
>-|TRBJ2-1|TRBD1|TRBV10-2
CASGTGGHEQFF
TGCGCCAGCGGGACAGGGGGCCATGAGCAGTTCTTC
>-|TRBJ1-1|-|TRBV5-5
CASSAYGGTEAFF
TGTGCCAGCAGCGCTTACGGGGGCACTGAAGCTTTCTTT
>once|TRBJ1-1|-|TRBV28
CGAYGNTEAFF
TGTGGGGCTTACGGGAACACTGAAGCTTTCTTT
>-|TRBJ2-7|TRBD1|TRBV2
CASSEAGQGAYEQYF
TGTGCCAGCAGTGAAGCGGGACAGGGGGCCTACGAGCAGTACTTC
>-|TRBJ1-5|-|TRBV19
CASRSVGGQSNQPQHF
TGTGCCAGTAGGAGTGTTGGAGGGCAGTCGAATCAGCCCCAGCATTTT
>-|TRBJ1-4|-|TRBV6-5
CASSSNRDREKLFF
TGTGCCAGCAGTTCAAACAGGGACCGTGAAAAACTGTTTTTT
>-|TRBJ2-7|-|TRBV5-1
CASSLGVLPSYEQYF
TGCGCCAGCAGCTTGGGGGTCCTCCCCTCCTACGAGCAGTACTTC
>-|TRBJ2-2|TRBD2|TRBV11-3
CASSLGAGSNTGELFF
TGTGCCAGCAGCTTGGGAGCGGGATCGAACACCGGGGAGCTGTTTTTT
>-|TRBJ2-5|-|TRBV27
CASSFDKQETQYF
TGTGCCAGCAGTTTTGATAAGCAAGAGACCCAGTACTTC
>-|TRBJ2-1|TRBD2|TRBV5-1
CASSVVAGGGNEQFF
TGCGCCAGCTCCGTGGTAGCGGGAGGAGGCAATGAGCAGTTCTTC
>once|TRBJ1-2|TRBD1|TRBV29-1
CSIKQGALGYTF
TGCAGCATAAAACAGGGGGCGTTGGGCTACACCTTC
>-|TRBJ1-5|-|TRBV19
CASSIDVTRVYQPQHF
TGTGCCAGTAGTATAGATGTTACTCGGGTTTATCAGCCCCAGCATTTT
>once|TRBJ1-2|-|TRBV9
CASSPWTENYGYTF
TGTGCCAGCAGCCCTTGGACAGAGAACTATGGCTACACCTTC
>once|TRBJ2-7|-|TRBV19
CASSLDLGVSYEQYF
TGTGCCAGTAGTCTCGACCTTGGGGTCTCCTACGAGCAGTACTTC
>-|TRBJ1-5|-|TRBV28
CASLRLLAGDNQPQHF
TGTGCCAGTCTACGTCTTCTCGCGGGGGACAATCAGCCCCAGCATTTT
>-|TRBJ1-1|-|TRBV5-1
CASSLGAGMGNTEAFF
TGCGCCAGCAGCTTGGGTGCGGGGATGGGGAACACTGAAGCTTTCTTT
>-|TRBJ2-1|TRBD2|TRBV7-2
CASSLLTSGHPYNEQFF
TGTGCCAGCAGCCTACTGACTAGCGGTCACCCCTACAATGAGCAGTTCTTC
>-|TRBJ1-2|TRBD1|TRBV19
CASSMIGQGRGYTF
TGTGCCAGTAGTATGATTGGACAGGGCCGCGGCTACACCTTC
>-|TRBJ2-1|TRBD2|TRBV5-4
CASSLANRLAGGDEQFF
TGTGCCAGCAGCTTGGCCAATCGACTAGCCGGGGGGGATGAGCAGTTCTTC
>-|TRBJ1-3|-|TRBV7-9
CASSLEADSGVYF
TGTGCCAGCAGCCTTGAAGCGGACAGTGGGGTATATTTT
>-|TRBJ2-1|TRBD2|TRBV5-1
CASSFGLASPYNEQFF
TGCGCCAGCAGCTTTGGACTAGCGAGCCCCTACAATGAGCAGTTCTTC
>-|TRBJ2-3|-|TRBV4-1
CASSQPQARGIDTQYF
TGCGCCAGCAGCCAACCCCAGGCCCGGGGTATAGATACGCAGTATTTT